Presented here are 27 T cell receptor beta chains from one specimen sequenced in a study of response to subunit inactivated influenza vaccine. TCRdb recomputed calls from the RT-PCR reads with MiXCR, one row per CDR3 protein. The sample has hundreds of thousands of distinct CDR3 sequences; 21% are singletons. The specimen was PBMCs from blood, collected about 20 months after vaccination. These receptors were taken from a man aged 50 to 69 who received an inactivated influenza vaccine.

This clonotype has only a few counts. The chain employs TRBV20-1 and TRBJ2-1, with a weak D call TRBD2 (5 bases). The CDR3 runs 11 residues. Germline loops: CDR1 DFQATT, CDR2 SNEGSKA (reference sequence). V was cut by 7 bases and J by 6 bases, with 10 bases left in between. In nucleotides, the CDR3 is TGCAGTGTCTCGGGGAGCAATGAGCAGTTCTTC. Its translation: CSVSGSNEQFF.

There are many counts of this clonotype. V usage is TRBV4-3 and J usage is TRBJ1-1; no definite D call. The V and J ends lost 1 base and 4 bases respectively, with 10 bases between them. Per the germline V gene, CDR1 is LGHNA and CDR2 is YSLEER. The CDR3 has 14 amino acids. This chain's CDR3 is CASSQAAGITEAFF. Written as DNA, the CDR3 is TGCGCCAGCAGCCAAGCAGCGGGAATCACTGAAGCTTTCTTT.

This clonotype was counted a few times. The rearrangement joins TRBV4-1 to TRBJ1-2, with D possibly matching TRBD1 (6 bases). V dropped 4 bases and J dropped 2 bases, with 11 bases sitting between them. The CDR3 is 14 amino acids. Per the germline V gene, CDR1 is MGHRA and CDR2 is YSYEKL. The CDR3: CASSLRGANYGYTF. CDR3 DNA: TGCGCCAGCAGCCTCCGGGGGGCGAACTATGGCTACACCTTC.

The V and J genes are TRBV20-1 and TRBJ1-4, with unresolved D. In germline, CDR1 is DFQATT, CDR2 SNEGSKA (reference sequence). This CDR3 is 18 amino acids long. V was pared by 0 bases and J by 1 base, with 18 bases between. CDR3 protein: CSARDLRGYGRTNEKLFF. CDR3 coding DNA: TGCAGTGCTAGAGATTTACGGGGTTATGGGAGAACTAATGAAAAACTGTTTTTT.

This clonotype occurred a few times. V gene TRBV28 combines with J gene TRBJ2-7, with 11 bases aligning to TRBD2. The germline gives CDR1 MDHEN, CDR2 SYDVKM. This CDR3 has 14 residues. V lost 6 bases and J lost 3; bases outside the gene matches: 4. The CDR3: CASRVAGGSYEQYF. DNA of the CDR3: TGTGCCAGCAGAGTAGCGGGAGGGAGCTACGAGCAGTACTTC.

V and J are TRBV10-3 and TRBJ1-1; D gene unclear. This CDR3 is built from 13 residues. CDR1 ENHRY and CDR2 SYGVKD come from the germline V gene. The V end was cut by 6 bases, the J end by 6 bases, with 14 bases between. The CDR3, as DNA: TGTGCCATCAGCGGGCGGGCAGGTGCTGAAGCTTTCTTT. Residues: CAISGRAGAEAFF.

Only a few counts were recorded for this clonotype. The chain couples TRBV5-1 to TRBJ1-1, with a weak D call TRBD1 (5 bases). The CDR3 has 14 residues. Looked up from germline, CDR1 is SGHRS and CDR2 is YFSETQ. V lost 0 bases to trimming and J lost 1 base, with 7 bases between them. Here the CDR3 DNA reads TGCGCCAGCAGCTTGGGACAGACGAACACTGAAGCTTTCTTT. Translated: CASSLGQTNTEAFF.

This clonotype has more than one count but fewer than ten. The chain links TRBV5-6 to TRBJ1-1, with D uncertain. Between the trimmed V and J ends, which lost 4 bases and 1 base, there was a span of 8 bases. Germline V gene data show CDR1 as SGHDT and CDR2 as YYEEEE. The CDR3 sequence is 13 residues long. The CDR3 region has the DNA TGTGCCAGCAGCCGAGGTTGGAACACTGAAGCTTTCTTT. Translation gives CASSRGWNTEAFF.

This clonotype was seen ten or more times. The chain has TRBV5-1 and TRBJ1-4; D call uncertain. CDR3 length: 16 residues. Germline loops: CDR1 SGHRS, CDR2 YFSETQ. V dropped 4 bases and J dropped 8 bases, with 21 bases sitting between them. The CDR3 sequence is CASSPEESWGEEKLFF. CDR3 bases: TGCGCCAGCAGCCCGGAAGAGTCTTGGGGTGAGGAAAAACTGTTTTTT.

This clonotype was counted at least ten times. J is TRBJ2-1 and V is TRBV12-3 or TRBV12-4; maybe TRBD2 (5 bases). V lost 3 bases and J lost 10, with 19 bases in between. CDR3 length equals 15 residues. CDR3 DNA: TGTGCCAGCAGTTTTAGAGGTGGCACACGGGGAGAGCAGTTCTTC. Translated: CASSFRGGTRGEQFF.

The chain combines TRBV6-2 or TRBV6-3 with TRBJ2-7; either TRBD1 or TRBD2 may fit D (5 bases each). The CDR3 contains 17 residues. Germline CDR1 reads MNHEY; CDR2 reads SVGEGT. V was trimmed by 7 bases and J by 2 bases, leaving 24 bases between them. CDR3 amino acids: CASKSSGTRPRAYEQYF. In DNA form, the CDR3 reads TGTGCCAGCAAGTCCTCGGGGACCCGACCGAGGGCCTACGAGCAGTACTTC.

The genes are TRBV4-3 and TRBJ2-5, with 10 bases identical to TRBD2. This CDR3 region has 17 residues. Germline V gene sequence: CDR1 LGHNA, CDR2 YSLEER. V dropped 4 bases and J dropped 5; count of bases not matched to a gene: 13. CDR3 in DNA: TGCGCCAGCAGCCCTGGTAGAAGCGGGGGGGCTTGGGAGACCCAGTACTTC. It translates to CASSPGRSGGAWETQYF.

This clonotype was detected only a few times. J is TRBJ1-2 and V is TRBV5-1; 9 bases fit TRBD1. This CDR3 has 15 residues. Trimming took 2 bases from V and 0 from J; bases not matched to a gene: 2. Germline-derived CDR1 and CDR2 are SGHRS and YFSETQ. CDR3 nucleotide sequence: TGCGCCAGCAGCTTTACAGGGGGCTCTAACTATGGCTACACCTTC. Translating gives CASSFTGGSNYGYTF.

The chain has TRBV19 and TRBJ2-6, with 7 bases lining up with TRBD1. This CDR3 has 18 residues. V dropped 4 bases and J dropped 0; count of bases not matched to a gene: 9. Germline assignment: CDR1 LNHDA and CDR2 SQIVND (reference sequence). The CDR3 nucleotides read TGTGCCAGTAGTAGAGGACAGGCGGCTAGCTCTGGGGCCAACGTCCTGACTTTC. This translates into CASSRGQAASSGANVLTF.

In its sample, this clonotype was seen many times. The chain uses TRBV7-2 and TRBJ2-7; D tentatively reads TRBD1 or TRBD2 (5 bases each). Germline V CDR1 and CDR2: SGHTA, FQGNSA. Trimming took off 1 base at V and 4 bases at J, with 14 bases between the two ends. The CDR3 is 15 residues long. The DNA for the CDR3 is TGTGCCAGCAGCTTAGGGGGGAGTGAAATTTACGAGCAGTACTTC. It yields the protein CASSLGGSEIYEQYF.

The CDR3 sequence is CASSQVGGTSTDTQYF. The DNA for the CDR3 is TGTGCCAGCAGCCAAGTTGGCGGGACTAGCACAGATACGCAGTATTTT. This chain connects TRBV4-2 to TRBJ2-3; possible D gene TRBD2, 6 bases. V was shortened by 1 base and J by 0 bases, with 11 bases between the two germline ends. Germline V gene lookup returns CDR1 LGHNA and CDR2 YNFKEQ. The CDR3 contains 16 residues.

This chain links TRBV4-3 with TRBJ2-1, with 8 bases identical to TRBD2. With 0 bases clipped from V and 7 bases from J, the junction kept 11 bases outside the gene matches. The CDR3 contains 17 residues. Germline values: CDR1 LGHNA, CDR2 YSLEER. CDR3: CASSQDLHSGTWNEQFF. Written as DNA, the CDR3 is TGCGCCAGCAGCCAAGATTTGCATAGCGGGACCTGGAATGAGCAGTTCTTC.

The V gene is TRBV3-1, the J gene TRBJ2-3, with D unclear. The V gene's germline CDR1 is LGHDT and CDR2 YNNKEL (reference sequence). Trimming cost V 0 bases and J 1 base, with 5 bases left between them. The CDR3 consists of 14 residues. The CDR3 reads CASSQDQGTDTQYF. CDR3 bases: TGTGCCAGCAGCCAAGACCAGGGCACAGATACGCAGTATTTT.

The V gene is TRBV19, the J gene TRBJ1-1; D uncertain. Germline V lookup: CDR1 LNHDA, CDR2 SQIVND (reference sequence). There are 11 residues in the CDR3. Trimming pared 5 bases from V and 6 bases from J, leaving 7 bases between. The CDR3 loop is CASSYSSEAFF. The DNA of the CDR3 is TGTGCCAGTAGTTACAGCTCTGAAGCTTTCTTT.

The chain has TRBV20-1 and TRBJ1-6, with D maybe TRBD1 (6 bases). This CDR3 contains 14 residues. Per the germline V gene, CDR1 is DFQATT and CDR2 is SNEGSKA (reference sequence). V was pared by 3 bases and J by 6 bases, with 12 bases between. The CDR3 here is CSARKTGFNSPLHF. CDR3 DNA: TGCAGTGCTAGGAAAACAGGGTTTAATTCACCCCTCCACTTT.

This clonotype has more than one count but fewer than ten. V and J are TRBV5-1 and TRBJ2-1, with 7 bases lining up with TRBD1. The CDR3 loop spans 14 amino acids. After removal of 4 bases from V and 5 bases from J, the junction contained 6 bases not matched to a gene. Germline V gene data show CDR1 as SGHRS and CDR2 as YFSETQ. The CDR3 protein is CASSPGQANNEQFF. Here the CDR3 DNA reads TGCGCCAGCAGCCCCGGACAGGCCAACAATGAGCAGTTCTTC.

This clonotype was counted at least ten times. V and J are TRBV7-2 and TRBJ2-7; D is ambiguous. The CDR3 length is 14 residues. Trimming took 1 base from V and 4 from J, leaving 11 bases between them. CDR1 and CDR2 from the germline V gene are SGHTA and FQGNSA. CDR3 sequence: CASSLGLSGYEQYF. The DNA for the CDR3 is TGTGCCAGCAGCTTAGGTCTATCCGGATACGAGCAGTACTTC.

The genes are TRBV4-3 and TRBJ1-1; D not resolved. Trimming pared 0 bases from V and 0 bases from J, leaving 14 bases between. The CDR3 length is 17 residues. The germline V gene has CDR1 LGHNA and CDR2 YSLEER. The CDR3 bases are TGCGCCAGCAGCCAAGACAGGATAATCGGATTGAACACTGAAGCTTTCTTT. It yields the protein CASSQDRIIGLNTEAFF.

The chain is built from TRBV12-3 or TRBV12-4 and TRBJ2-2; 8 bases align to TRBD1. The J segment lost 4 bases and the V segment lost 5 bases, leaving 9 bases of the junction unmatched. This CDR3 contains 16 residues. In DNA, the CDR3 is TGTGCCAGCAGTCCCGGACAGGGAATGGGCACCGGGGAGCTGTTTTTT. Protein sequence: CASSPGQGMGTGELFF.

This clonotype was seen a handful of times. The rearrangement joins TRBV5-5 to TRBJ1-5; maybe TRBD1 (5 bases). Germline V CDR1 and CDR2: SGHKS, YYEKEE (reference sequence). Trimming removed 3 bases at V and 2 bases at J, with 15 bases between. The CDR3 extends over 16 amino acids. In DNA form, the CDR3 reads TGTGCCAGCAGCTCCCTCGGGGGGGACGGCAATCAGCCCCAGCATTTT. Its translation: CASSSLGGDGNQPQHF.

This clonotype was found a few times. This chain connects TRBV20-1 to TRBJ2-7, with D unclear. Germline assignment: CDR1 DFQATT and CDR2 SNEGSKA (reference sequence). The CDR3 is 15 residues long. V lost 0 bases and J lost 3, with 15 bases in between. The CDR3 sequence: CSARDGLRVFYEQYF. In DNA, the CDR3 is TGCAGTGCTAGAGATGGGTTAAGGGTGTTCTACGAGCAGTACTTC.

This clonotype was observed many times. The chain employs TRBV20-1 and TRBJ1-2; no definite D call. Germline CDR1 DFQATT, CDR2 SNEGSKA (reference sequence). V was cut by 6 bases and J by 2 bases, with 10 bases left in between. CDR3 length: 12 amino acids. Here the CDR3 DNA reads TGCAGTGCATTGACCGAAAACTATGGCTACACCTTC. As protein: CSALTENYGYTF.